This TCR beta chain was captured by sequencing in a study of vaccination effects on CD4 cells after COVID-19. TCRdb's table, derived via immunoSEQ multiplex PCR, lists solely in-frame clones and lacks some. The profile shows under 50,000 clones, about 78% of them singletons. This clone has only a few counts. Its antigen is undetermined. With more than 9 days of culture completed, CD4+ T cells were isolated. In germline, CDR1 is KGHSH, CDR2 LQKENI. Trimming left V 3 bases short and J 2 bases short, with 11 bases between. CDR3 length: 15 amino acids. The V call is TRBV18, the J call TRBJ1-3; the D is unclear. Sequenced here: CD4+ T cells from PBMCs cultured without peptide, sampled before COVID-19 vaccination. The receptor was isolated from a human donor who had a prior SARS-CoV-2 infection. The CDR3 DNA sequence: TGTGCCAGCTCACCTTTTGGAGGACCTGGAAACACCATATATTTT. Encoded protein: CASSPFGGPGNTIYF. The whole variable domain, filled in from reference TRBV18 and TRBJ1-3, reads NAGVMQNPRHLVRRRGQEARLRCSPMKGHSHVYWYRQLPEEGLKFMVYLQKENIIDESGMPKERFSAEFPKEGPSILRIQQVVRGDSAAYFCASSPFGGPGNTIYFGEGSWLTVV.